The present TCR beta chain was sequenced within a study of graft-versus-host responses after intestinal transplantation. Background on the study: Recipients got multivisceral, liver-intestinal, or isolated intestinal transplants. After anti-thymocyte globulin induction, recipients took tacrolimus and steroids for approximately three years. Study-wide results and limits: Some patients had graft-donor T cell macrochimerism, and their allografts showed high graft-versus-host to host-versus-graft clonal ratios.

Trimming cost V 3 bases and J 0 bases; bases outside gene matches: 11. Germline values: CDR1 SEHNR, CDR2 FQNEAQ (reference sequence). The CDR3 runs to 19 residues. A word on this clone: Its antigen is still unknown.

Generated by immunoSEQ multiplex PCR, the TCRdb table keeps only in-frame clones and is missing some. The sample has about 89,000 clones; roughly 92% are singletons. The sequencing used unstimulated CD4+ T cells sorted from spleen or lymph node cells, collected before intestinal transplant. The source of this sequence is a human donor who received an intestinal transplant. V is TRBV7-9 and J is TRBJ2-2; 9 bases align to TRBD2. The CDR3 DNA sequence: TGTGCCAGCAGCTTGCTTCCTAGCGGGAAATCAGCGAACACCGGGGAGCTGTTTTTT. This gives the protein CASSLLPSGKSANTGELFF.